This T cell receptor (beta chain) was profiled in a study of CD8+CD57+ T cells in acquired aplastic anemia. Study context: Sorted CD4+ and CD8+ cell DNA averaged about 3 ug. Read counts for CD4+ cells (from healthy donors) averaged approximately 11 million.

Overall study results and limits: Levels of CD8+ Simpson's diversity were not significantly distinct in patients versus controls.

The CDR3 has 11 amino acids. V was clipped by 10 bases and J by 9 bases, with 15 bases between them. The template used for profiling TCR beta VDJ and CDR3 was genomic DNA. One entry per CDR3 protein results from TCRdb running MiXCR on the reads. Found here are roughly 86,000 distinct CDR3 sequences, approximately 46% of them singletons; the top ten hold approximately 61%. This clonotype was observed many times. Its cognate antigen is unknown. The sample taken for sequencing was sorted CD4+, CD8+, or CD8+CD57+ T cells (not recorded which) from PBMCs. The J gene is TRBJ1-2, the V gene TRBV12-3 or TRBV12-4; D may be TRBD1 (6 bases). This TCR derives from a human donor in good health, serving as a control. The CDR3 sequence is CAIKRGGRYTF. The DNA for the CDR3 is TGTGCCATTAAACGAGGGGGGCGCTACACCTTC.